These T cell receptor beta chains were read from a single sample in a study of patients and donors after allogeneic stem cell transplantation. TCRdb reprocessed the RT-PCR reads via MiXCR and lists one record per CDR3 protein. This repertoire shows about a million distinct CDR3 sequences, approximately 19% found once; its top ten account for around 6%. The specimen was blood, either unsorted or a sorted T cell fraction (not recorded which). These receptors all stem from a human donor who was either an allogeneic HSCT recipient or a stem cell or donor lymphocyte infusion donor (not recorded which). It is not recorded whose cells these are; they may come from a transplant donor. CDR3s include the opening cysteine and the closing phenylalanine or tryptophan. The D gene is left open where the match is weak. The size field is filled for only some rows; it gives once, few, many or a size class.

v_call: TRBV20-1
cdr3_length: 15
j_call: TRBJ2-7
clone_size: .
d_call: .
cdr3_nt: TGCAGTGCTAGAGACCCCCGGACTAAAAGGCACGAGCAGTACTTC
cdr3_aa: CSARDPRTKRHEQYF

v_call: TRBV28
cdr3_length: 13
j_call: TRBJ2-5
clone_size: .
d_call: .
cdr3_nt: TGTGCCAGCAGCCCAACGCCCCGTGGTACCCAGTACTTC
cdr3_aa: CASSPTPRGTQYF

v_call: TRBV4-3
cdr3_length: 17
j_call: TRBJ1-1
clone_size: .
d_call: .
cdr3_nt: TGCGCCAGCAGCCAGGTCGGGACGGCGGGGTTGAACACTGAAGCTTTCTTT
cdr3_aa: CASSQVGTAGLNTEAFF

v_call: TRBV9
cdr3_length: 15
j_call: TRBJ2-3
clone_size: .
d_call: .
cdr3_nt: TGTGCCAGCAGCCCCTGGCCCAGGGACCCAGATACGCAGTATTTT
cdr3_aa: CASSPWPRDPDTQYF

v_call: TRBV20-1
cdr3_length: 15
j_call: TRBJ1-1
clone_size: many
d_call: .
cdr3_nt: TGCAGTGCTAGAGCGATTACGGCTTATAACACTGAAGCTTTCTTT
cdr3_aa: CSARAITAYNTEAFF

v_call: TRBV6-5
cdr3_length: 13
j_call: TRBJ2-5
clone_size: few
d_call: .
cdr3_nt: TGTGCCAGCAGTTACGGGGTGGTTGGGACCCAGTACTTC
cdr3_aa: CASSYGVVGTQYF

v_call: TRBV9
cdr3_length: 15
j_call: TRBJ2-1
clone_size: .
d_call: TRBD2
cdr3_nt: TGTGCCAGCAGCGTAGCGGGAGGGCCAGGGAATGAGCAGTTCTTC
cdr3_aa: CASSVAGGPGNEQFF

v_call: TRBV20-1
cdr3_length: 15
j_call: TRBJ1-1
clone_size: .
d_call: .
cdr3_nt: TGCAGTGCTAAATTGGACAATCACATGAACACTGAAGCTTTCTTT
cdr3_aa: CSAKLDNHMNTEAFF

v_call: TRBV5-1
cdr3_length: 17
j_call: TRBJ1-1
clone_size: .
d_call: TRBD1
cdr3_nt: TGCGCCAGCAGCTTGGGACAGGGCGTCGGGGTGAACACTGAAGCTTTCTTT
cdr3_aa: CASSLGQGVGVNTEAFF

v_call: TRBV7-3
cdr3_length: 14
j_call: TRBJ2-5
clone_size: .
d_call: .
cdr3_nt: TGTGCCAGCAGCTCGGGATTAACCTCGGAGACCCAGTACTTC
cdr3_aa: CASSSGLTSETQYF

v_call: TRBV20-1
cdr3_length: 14
j_call: TRBJ1-5
clone_size: .
d_call: .
cdr3_nt: TGCAGTGCTAGCGGCGTAAGGGGGAATCAGCCCCAGCATTTT
cdr3_aa: CSASGVRGNQPQHF

v_call: TRBV4-3
cdr3_length: 12
j_call: TRBJ2-1
clone_size: few
d_call: .
cdr3_nt: TGCGCCAGCAGCCAAGAGTTCGAAGAGCAGTTCTTC
cdr3_aa: CASSQEFEEQFF

v_call: TRBV5-8
cdr3_length: 16
j_call: TRBJ2-1
clone_size: .
d_call: .
cdr3_nt: TGTGCCAGCAGCTTGGGTGGTTCAAGCTCCTACAATGAGCAGTTCTTC
cdr3_aa: CASSLGGSSSYNEQFF

v_call: TRBV27
cdr3_length: 16
j_call: TRBJ1-3
clone_size: .
d_call: .
cdr3_nt: TGTGCCAGCAGTTCCCTCGGAGGAGTTACTGGAAACACCATATATTTT
cdr3_aa: CASSSLGGVTGNTIYF

v_call: TRBV7-9
cdr3_length: 13
j_call: TRBJ2-7
clone_size: .
d_call: .
cdr3_nt: TGTGCCAGCAGCTTGCGGGAATCCTACGAGCAGTACTTC
cdr3_aa: CASSLRESYEQYF

v_call: TRBV7-9
cdr3_length: 15
j_call: TRBJ2-2
clone_size: few
d_call: .
cdr3_nt: TGTGCCAGCAGCTCATTGGCGGGGGCCACCGGGGAGCTGTTTTTT
cdr3_aa: CASSSLAGATGELFF

v_call: TRBV20-1
cdr3_length: 18
j_call: TRBJ1-6
clone_size: few
d_call: .
cdr3_nt: TGCAGTGCTAGAGATGAGTTCCAGGGCCGCTCCTATAATTCACCCCTCCACTTT
cdr3_aa: CSARDEFQGRSYNSPLHF

v_call: TRBV19
cdr3_length: 15
j_call: TRBJ2-7
clone_size: .
d_call: .
cdr3_nt: TGTGCCAGTAGTACTAGCGGGACAGGCCCCTACGAGCAGTACTTC
cdr3_aa: CASSTSGTGPYEQYF

v_call: TRBV20-1
cdr3_length: 13
j_call: TRBJ2-3
clone_size: few
d_call: .
cdr3_nt: TGCAGTGCTAGTCCAAGCGGTCCAGATACGCAGTATTTT
cdr3_aa: CSASPSGPDTQYF

v_call: TRBV27
cdr3_length: 16
j_call: TRBJ1-5
clone_size: .
d_call: .
cdr3_nt: TGTGCCAGCAGTTTCGTTGCGGACAGCTCAAATCAGCCCCAGCATTTT
cdr3_aa: CASSFVADSSNQPQHF

v_call: TRBV4-1
cdr3_length: 14
j_call: TRBJ1-4
clone_size: few
d_call: .
cdr3_nt: TGCGCCAGCAGCCAACAGGGTCGTGGTGAAAAACTGTTTTTT
cdr3_aa: CASSQQGRGEKLFF

v_call: TRBV28
cdr3_length: 12
j_call: TRBJ2-1
clone_size: few
d_call: TRBD2
cdr3_nt: TGTGCCACAGGACTAGCGGGAGGCCTACTGTTCTTC
cdr3_aa: CATGLAGGLLFF

v_call: TRBV6-1
cdr3_length: 15
j_call: TRBJ2-1
clone_size: many
d_call: TRBD2
cdr3_nt: TGTGCCAGCAGTGATCCGGGACTAGCCGACAATGAGCAGTTCTTC
cdr3_aa: CASSDPGLADNEQFF

v_call: TRBV11-2
cdr3_length: 15
j_call: TRBJ1-2
clone_size: few
d_call: TRBD1
cdr3_nt: TGTGCCAGCAGCTCCAGCCTCCAGGGGGACTATGGCTACACCTTC
cdr3_aa: CASSSSLQGDYGYTF

v_call: TRBV10-3
cdr3_length: 15
j_call: TRBJ2-3
clone_size: few
d_call: .
cdr3_nt: TGTGCCATCAGTGAGCCTAGGTCCCTCACAGATACGCAGTATTTT
cdr3_aa: CAISEPRSLTDTQYF

v_call: TRBV6-5
cdr3_length: 14
j_call: TRBJ1-5
clone_size: .
d_call: .
cdr3_nt: TGTGCCAGCAGTTACGGCAGGGCCGATTGGCCCCAGCATTTT
cdr3_aa: CASSYGRADWPQHF

v_call: TRBV5-1
cdr3_length: 16
j_call: TRBJ2-7
clone_size: .
d_call: TRBD2
cdr3_nt: TGCGCCAGCAGCTTGATCAGACTAGCGGGTACCCACGAGCAGTACTTC
cdr3_aa: CASSLIRLAGTHEQYF

v_call: TRBV27
cdr3_length: 13
j_call: TRBJ2-2
clone_size: few
d_call: .
cdr3_nt: TGTGCCAGCAGTCGGATAGCCACCGGGGAGCTGTTTTTT
cdr3_aa: CASSRIATGELFF

v_call: TRBV6-4
cdr3_length: 13
j_call: TRBJ1-5
clone_size: few
d_call: .
cdr3_nt: TGTGCCAGCAGTGACTCACCCTTTGGGCCCCAGCATTTT
cdr3_aa: CASSDSPFGPQHF

v_call: TRBV20-1
cdr3_length: 18
j_call: TRBJ2-2
clone_size: few
d_call: .
cdr3_nt: TGCAGTGCTAGAGCATTAGGGGGACCACAACGGGGTACCGGGGAGCTGTTTTTT
cdr3_aa: CSARALGGPQRGTGELFF